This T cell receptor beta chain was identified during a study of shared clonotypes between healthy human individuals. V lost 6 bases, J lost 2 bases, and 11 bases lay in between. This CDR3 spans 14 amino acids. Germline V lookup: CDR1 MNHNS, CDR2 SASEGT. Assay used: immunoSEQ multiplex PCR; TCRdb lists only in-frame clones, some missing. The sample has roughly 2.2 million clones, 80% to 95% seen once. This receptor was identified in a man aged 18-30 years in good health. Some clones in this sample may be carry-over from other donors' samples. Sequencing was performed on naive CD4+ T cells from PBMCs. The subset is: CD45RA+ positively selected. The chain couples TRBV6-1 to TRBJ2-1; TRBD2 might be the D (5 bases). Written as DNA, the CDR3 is TGTGCCAGCAGCCAGCGGAGAACCTACAATGAGCAGTTCTTC. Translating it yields CASSQRRTYNEQFF.